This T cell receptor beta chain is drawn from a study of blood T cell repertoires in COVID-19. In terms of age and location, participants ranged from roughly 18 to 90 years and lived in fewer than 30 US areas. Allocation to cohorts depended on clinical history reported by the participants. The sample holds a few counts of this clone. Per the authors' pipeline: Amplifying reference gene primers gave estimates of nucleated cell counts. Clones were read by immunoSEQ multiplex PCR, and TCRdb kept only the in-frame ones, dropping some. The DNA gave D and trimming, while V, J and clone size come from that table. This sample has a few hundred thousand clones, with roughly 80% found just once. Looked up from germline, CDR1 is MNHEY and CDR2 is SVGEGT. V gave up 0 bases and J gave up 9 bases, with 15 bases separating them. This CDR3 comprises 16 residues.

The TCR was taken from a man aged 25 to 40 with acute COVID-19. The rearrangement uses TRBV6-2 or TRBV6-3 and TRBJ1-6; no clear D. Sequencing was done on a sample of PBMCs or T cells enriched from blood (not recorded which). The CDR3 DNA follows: TGTGCCAGCAGTTACTCATCCCCAAGCATCGGTTCACCCCTCCACTTT. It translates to CASSYSSPSIGSPLHF.